The entry below describes one T cell receptor (beta chain). The antigen this receptor binds is unknown. It has no much larger one-base neighbor in the sample; base qualities were not kept. These data come from a study of T cell repertoires in ileal Crohn's disease (dated by TCRdb to the late 2010s). Concerning the study at large: At the time of surgery, about a third of patients were active smokers, and the median duration of disease was around eight years. A total of 170 or so mucosal samples from around 57 patients were sequenced, collected from several sites on the surgical specimen and at postoperative endoscopy. Roughly half of the patients were given postoperative therapy, with some 17 on anti-TNF agents and about a dozen on thiopurines. A prospective multicentre cohort supplied the 55 to 60 Crohn's disease patients whose TCR repertoires were analysed. M6 samples consisted of neoterminal ileum biopsies collected during postoperative colonoscopy. All patients had surgery for a complication: stricturing disease in about 60% and penetrating disease in around 39%. The study was conducted in parallel with a multicentre cohort that was designed to identify predictors of early endoscopic recurrence following ileocolonic resection. A Rutgeerts score higher than i0 was the definition used for endoscopic postoperative recurrence.

The germline V gene (reference sequence) yields LNHDA for CDR1 and SQIVND for CDR2. The CDR3 spans 14 residues, from the cysteine through the phenylalanine. Only the CDR3 DNA is retained, 42 bases long and in frame from the first base. V drops 3 bases and J drops 2 bases, leaving 9 bases in between. In the paper's terms, the time point label means: neoterminal ileum biopsy at postoperative endoscopy, about 6 months after surgery. Eligible patients were adults with ileal or ileocolonic Crohn's disease who had an indication for ileocolonic resection. Before DNA extraction, whole ileal mucosal biopsies were kept frozen at -80 degrees C. A TRizol-based method was used to extract genomic DNA from the frozen whole biopsies, and the DNA was quantified with a NanoDrop 2000 spectrophotometer. Broader findings and caveats from the paper: A significantly higher proportion of clonal expansions was observed in active smokers at surgery than in non-smokers (about 25% vs 20%, p=0.02). Within the first year after surgery, the timing of postoperative endoscopy varied, and the median delay was around seven months. More high-frequency clones were carried by sorted CD8 T cells than by CD4 T cells, suggesting that mucosal expansions were mainly CD8. Higher percentages of high-frequency clones at the time of surgery were linked to endoscopic recurrence, and every patient with clonality above 26.8% (18/57) had recurrence. Mucosal CD4 and CD8 T cells were sorted and sequenced only in a subgroup of patients, whose size was not stated.

For commercial TCRB immunosequencing, five hundred nanograms of biopsy DNA were submitted for each sample. Adaptive Biotechnology amplified CDR3 regions from genomic DNA with a two-step multiplex PCR that controlled for amplification bias. The first PCR used primers for every V and J gene segment; the second PCR added barcodes and Illumina adapters. An Illumina instrument was used to sequence the CDR3 libraries. Per the source publication's procedure: Vendor-provided pipelines were combined with custom analysis of raw data in R/Bioconductor under R version 3.3.0. Clonality, which ranges from 0 to 1, was calculated as the inverse of the normalised Shannon entropy across all productive clones. High-frequency clones were defined as the repertoire share of the top 100 clones, retaining only clones passing a 95% confidence test. Overlap between samples was measured with the Morisita-Horn index, while repertoire diversity was measured with the Simpson index. Here the immuneACCESS table is served through TCRdb, limited to in-frame sequences with V and J called. Missing clones are a known gap in these copies; in checked studies unresolved V genes cover under half, and the rest lacks a known reason. V and J calls and clone size are given by that table; D and trimming were obtained from the DNA. For this sample there are around 1,700 clones; roughly 91% appear just once. 5.5% to 7% of the sample is held by the ten biggest clonotypes.

This receptor chain uses TRBV19 and TRBJ2-3; too little of a D gene remains to name it. The material sequenced was ileal tissue. This TCR derives from an adult with Crohn's disease. The nucleotide sequence is given as TGTGCCAGTAGTATTCGGGCTAACACAGATACGCAGTATTTT. Translated, it gives CASSIRANTDTQYF.